This T cell receptor (beta chain) was obtained from a study of radiation and T cells in renal cell carcinoma. Study in general: Nephrectomy followed 15 Gy stereotactic body radiation by 4 weeks.

TCRdb's copy holds only in-frame clones and misses some; the assay was immunoSEQ multiplex PCR. The table includes about 130,000 clones, roughly four fifths detected once. Indicated time point: baseline pretreatment blood. Noted treatment: 15 Gy SBRT to primary tumor, nephrectomy 4 weeks later. Study-level findings and limits: From baseline, blood top tumor clonotypes peaked at 2 weeks post-radiation.

Trimming stripped 4 bases from V and 2 bases from J, with 9 bases between. Germline V gives CDR1 MNHEY, CDR2 SMNVEV (reference sequence). The CDR3 runs 14 residues. In its sample, this clone was seen once. Its antigen is currently unknown. The chain recombines TRBV27 with TRBJ1-5; D is unclear. The receptor was isolated from a woman aged 55-69 years with renal cell carcinoma. The material sequenced was blood, taken from a patient whose treatment included radiotherapy and nephrectomy. For the CDR3, the DNA is TGTGCCAGCAGTTCTTCCACGGGCAATCAGCCCCAGCATTTT. It yields the protein CASSSSTGNQPQHF.